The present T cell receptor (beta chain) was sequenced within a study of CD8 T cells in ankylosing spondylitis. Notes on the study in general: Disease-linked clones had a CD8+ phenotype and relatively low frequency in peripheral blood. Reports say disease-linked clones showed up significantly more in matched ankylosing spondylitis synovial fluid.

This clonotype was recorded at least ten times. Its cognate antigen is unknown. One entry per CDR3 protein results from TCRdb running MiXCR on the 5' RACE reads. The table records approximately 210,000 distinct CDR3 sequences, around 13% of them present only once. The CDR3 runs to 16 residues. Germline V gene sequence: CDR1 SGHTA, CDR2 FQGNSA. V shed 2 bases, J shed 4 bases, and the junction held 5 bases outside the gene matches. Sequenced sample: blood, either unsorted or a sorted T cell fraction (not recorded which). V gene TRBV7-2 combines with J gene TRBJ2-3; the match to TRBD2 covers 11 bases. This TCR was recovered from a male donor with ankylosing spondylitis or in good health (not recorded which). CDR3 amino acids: CASSLISGGAPDTQYF. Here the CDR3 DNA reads TGTGCCAGCAGCTTAATTAGCGGGGGGGCGCCAGATACGCAGTATTTT.